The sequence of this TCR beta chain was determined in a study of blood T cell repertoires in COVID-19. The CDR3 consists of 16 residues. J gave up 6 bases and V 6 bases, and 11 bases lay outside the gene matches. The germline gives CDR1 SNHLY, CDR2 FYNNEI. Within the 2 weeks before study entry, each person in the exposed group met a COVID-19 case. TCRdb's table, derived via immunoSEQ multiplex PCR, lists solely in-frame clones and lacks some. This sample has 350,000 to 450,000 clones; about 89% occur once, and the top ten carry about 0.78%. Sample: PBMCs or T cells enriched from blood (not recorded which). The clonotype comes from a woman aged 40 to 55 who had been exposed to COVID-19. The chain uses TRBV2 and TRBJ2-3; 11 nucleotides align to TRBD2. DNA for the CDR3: TGTGCCAGCAGAGTAGCGGGGGGGCGGGGTCGTGATACGCAGTATTTT. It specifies CASRVAGGRGRDTQYF.